Included here is one T cell receptor beta chain sequence, with context. Antigen unknown. This sample is part of a study of T cells in localized non-small cell lung cancer. General study findings and limits: Adjacent uninvolved lung tissue had the highest T cell clonality, exceeding tumor. When the top 100 tumor clones were examined, a median 57 of them also appeared in the adjacent lung, which was paired and uninvolved. Heterogeneity is still possible, as just one tumor region was sequenced.

Using immunoSEQ multiplex PCR, the repertoire was profiled, and TCRdb retains in-frame clones only, with some absent. This table holds some 140,000 clones, about 89% found once. The specimen comprised peripheral blood, sampled before any cancer treatment. This TCR was sampled from a female donor older than 55 with stage I lung adenocarcinoma.

The CDR3, as DNA: TGTGCCAGCAGGACAGGGGGCTTAAACGAGCAGTACTTC. It translates to CASRTGGLNEQYF. The chain couples TRBV2 to TRBJ2-7, with 10 bases identical to TRBD1. Germline trimming cut 6 bases from V and 5 bases from J; bases unmatched to any gene: 4. The CDR3 is 13 residues long. Looked up from germline, CDR1 is SNHLY and CDR2 is FYNNEI.